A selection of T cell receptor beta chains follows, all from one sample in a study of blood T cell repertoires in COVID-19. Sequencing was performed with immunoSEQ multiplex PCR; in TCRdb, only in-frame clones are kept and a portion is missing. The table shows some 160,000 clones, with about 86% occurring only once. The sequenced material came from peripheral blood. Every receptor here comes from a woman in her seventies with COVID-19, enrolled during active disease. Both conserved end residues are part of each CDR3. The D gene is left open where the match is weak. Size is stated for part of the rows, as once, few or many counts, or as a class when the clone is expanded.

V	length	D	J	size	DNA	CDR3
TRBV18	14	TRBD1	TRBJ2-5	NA	TGTGCCAGCTCACCCGGACAGGGGGCGAAGACCCAGTACTTC	CASSPGQGAKTQYF
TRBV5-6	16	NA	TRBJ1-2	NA	TGTGCCAGCAGCTCCCGGGCGGCGGGGGGAAACTATGGCTACACCTTC	CASSSRAAGGNYGYTF
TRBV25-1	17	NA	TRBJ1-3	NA	TGTGCCAGCAGTGAATTTGGTACGGAGACAGCTGGAAACACCATATATTTT	CASSEFGTETAGNTIYF
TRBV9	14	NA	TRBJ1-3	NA	TGTGCCAGCAGCACTACAGGGTCCGGAAACACCATATATTTT	CASSTTGSGNTIYF
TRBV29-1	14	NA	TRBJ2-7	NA	TGCAGCGTTGGGAAGTCTGGGGCCTCCTACGAGCAGTACTTC	CSVGKSGASYEQYF
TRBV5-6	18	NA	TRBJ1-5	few	TGTGCCAGCAGCTCGTTGGGGGGAAACGATAATCGCAATCAGCCCCAGCATTTT	CASSSLGGNDNRNQPQHF
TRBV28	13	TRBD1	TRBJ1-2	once	TGTGCCAGCAGTTGGGACAGGAGATATGGCTACACCTTC	CASSWDRRYGYTF
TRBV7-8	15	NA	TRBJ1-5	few	TGTGCCAGCAGCCTTATCCCAGGGCCCAATCAGCCCCAGCATTTT	CASSLIPGPNQPQHF
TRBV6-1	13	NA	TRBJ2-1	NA	TGTGCCAGCAGTGAAAGGGGGTTCACTGAGCAGTTCTTC	CASSERGFTEQFF
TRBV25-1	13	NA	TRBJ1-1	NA	TGTGCCAGCAGGCCCTATAGTTACACTGAAGCTTTCTTT	CASRPYSYTEAFF
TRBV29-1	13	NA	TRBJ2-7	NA	TGCAGCGTTGTGGGCCGAGCCCCCTACGAGCAGTACTTC	CSVVGRAPYEQYF
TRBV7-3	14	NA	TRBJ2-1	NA	TGTGCCAGCAGCTTAGTTCCCGGGGTCAATGAGCAGTTCTTC	CASSLVPGVNEQFF
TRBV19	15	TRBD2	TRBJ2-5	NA	TGTGCCAGTAGTGACCCCCCCGGGGGGGAAGAGACCCAGTACTTC	CASSDPPGGEETQYF
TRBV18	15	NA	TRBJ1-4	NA	TGTGCCAGCTCAGCCCGCGGGGGGCTTGGTGAAAAACTGTTTTTT	CASSARGGLGEKLFF
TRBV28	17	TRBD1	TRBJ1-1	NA	TGTGCCAGCAGCTCTGGCCGGGACAGGGGGGCCGGGACTGAAGCTTTCTTT	CASSSGRDRGAGTEAFF
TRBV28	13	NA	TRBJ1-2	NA	TGTGCCACCCAGGTGGGGGGGAACTATGGCTACACCTTC	CATQVGGNYGYTF
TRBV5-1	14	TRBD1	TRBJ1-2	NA	TGCGCCAGCAGCTTGGGACAGGGGATACAATGGGGCACCTTC	CASSLGQGIQWGTF
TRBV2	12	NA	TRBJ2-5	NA	TGTGCCAGCTCGGGGTTTGAAGAGACCCAGTACTTC	CASSGFEETQYF
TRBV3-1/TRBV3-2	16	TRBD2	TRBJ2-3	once	TGTGCCAGCAGCCAAGACGCCGGGGGGGCCTCGGATACGCAGTATTTT	CASSQDAGGASDTQYF
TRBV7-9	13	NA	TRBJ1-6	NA	TGTGCCAGCAGCTTAACAGTAGGATCACCCCTCCACTTT	CASSLTVGSPLHF
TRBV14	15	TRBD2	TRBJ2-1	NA	TGTGCCAGCAGCCAAGTTAGGACTAGCGGGAATGAGCAGTTCTTC	CASSQVRTSGNEQFF
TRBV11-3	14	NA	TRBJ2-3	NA	TGTGCCAGCAGCTTAGGGGCTAGCACAGATACGCAGTATTTT	CASSLGASTDTQYF
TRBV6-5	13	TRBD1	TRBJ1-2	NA	TGTGCCAGCAGCGACAGGGGGCAGAAGGGCTACACCTTC	CASSDRGQKGYTF
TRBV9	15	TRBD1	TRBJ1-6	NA	TGTGCCAGCAGCGCACTAGACAGGGCGGTAACGCCCCTCCACTTT	CASSALDRAVTPLHF
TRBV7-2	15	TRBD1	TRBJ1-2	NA	TGTGCCAGCAGCTTGCGGACAGGGACCAACTATGGCTACACCTTC	CASSLRTGTNYGYTF
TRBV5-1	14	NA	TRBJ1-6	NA	TGCGCCAGCAGATTCACAGATTATAATTCACCCCTCCACTTT	CASRFTDYNSPLHF
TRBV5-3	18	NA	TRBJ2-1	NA	TGTGCCAGAAGCTTGTGGCAGTGGCAGATCGATTCCTACAATGAGCAGTTCTTC	CARSLWQWQIDSYNEQFF
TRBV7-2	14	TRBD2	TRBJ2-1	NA	TGTGCCAGCTCCGGGGCGGGGGAGTACAATGAGCAGTTCTTC	CASSGAGEYNEQFF
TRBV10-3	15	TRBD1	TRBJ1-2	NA	TGTGCCATCAGTGAGGTCGGGACAGGTGTCTATGGCTACACCTTC	CAISEVGTGVYGYTF
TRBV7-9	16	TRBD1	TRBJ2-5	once	TGTGCCAGCAGCTTCTCATCCGGGACAGGGGGTGAGACCCAGTACTTC	CASSFSSGTGGETQYF
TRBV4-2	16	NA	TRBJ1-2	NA	TGTGCCAGCAGCCAAGATGGGGGCACCGATTACTATGGCTACACCTTC	CASSQDGGTDYYGYTF
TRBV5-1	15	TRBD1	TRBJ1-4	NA	TGCGCCAGCAGCTTGGATGGACAGGGGGCAGAAAAACTGTTTTTT	CASSLDGQGAEKLFF
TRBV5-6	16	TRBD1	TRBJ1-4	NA	TGTGCCAGCAGCGCTTACCACAGGGGCGACGAGGAAAAACTGTTTTTT	CASSAYHRGDEEKLFF
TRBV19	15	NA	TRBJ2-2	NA	TGTGCCAGTAGTAATGCAGGCTCGGTCACCGGGGAGCTGTTTTTT	CASSNAGSVTGELFF
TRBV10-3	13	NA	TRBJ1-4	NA	TGTGCCATCAGCCCGAGGGGGAGTGAAAAACTGTTTTTT	CAISPRGSEKLFF
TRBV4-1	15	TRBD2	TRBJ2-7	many	TGCGCCAGCAGCCAAGGGCGGGGGAGCTCCTACGAGCAGTACTTC	CASSQGRGSSYEQYF
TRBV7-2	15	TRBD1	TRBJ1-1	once	TGTGCCAGCAGCTTAGAGGCAGGGGGAAACACTGAAGCTTTCTTT	CASSLEAGGNTEAFF
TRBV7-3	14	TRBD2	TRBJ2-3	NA	TGTGCCAGCAGCGGATCGACTAGCGGGGATACGCAGTATTTT	CASSGSTSGDTQYF
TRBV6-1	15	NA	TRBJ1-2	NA	TGTGCCAGCAGTGAACCGGCAGGGCCCGGTGGCGGCTACACCTTC	CASSEPAGPGGGYTF
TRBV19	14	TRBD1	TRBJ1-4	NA	TGTGCCAGTAGTTCCGGACAGGGTGAGGAAAAACTGTTTTTT	CASSSGQGEEKLFF
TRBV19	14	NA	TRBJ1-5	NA	TGTGCCAGTACAACCGGGTTAGGAGGCCAGCCCCAGCATTTT	CASTTGLGGQPQHF
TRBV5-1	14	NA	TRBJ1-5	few	TGCGCCAGCAGCTCAGTCCAGGGTGGTCAGCCCCAGCATTTT	CASSSVQGGQPQHF
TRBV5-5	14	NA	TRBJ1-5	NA	TGTGCCAGCAGGAGGGGGACAAGCAATCAGCCCCAGCATTTT	CASRRGTSNQPQHF
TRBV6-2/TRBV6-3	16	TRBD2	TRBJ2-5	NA	TGTGCCAGCAGTTACGGTGGCGGGAGGGGGCAAGAGACCCAGTACTTC	CASSYGGGRGQETQYF
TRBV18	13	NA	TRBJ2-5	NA	TGTGCCAGCTCACAACAGGGTCAAGAGACCCAGTACTTC	CASSQQGQETQYF
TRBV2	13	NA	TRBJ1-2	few	TGTGCCAGCAGTGCCTCCCCGAACTATGGCTACACCTTC	CASSASPNYGYTF
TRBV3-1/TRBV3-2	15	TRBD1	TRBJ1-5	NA	TGTGCCAGCAGCCCCGGGGACAGTGGGGGCCAGCCCCAGCATTTT	CASSPGDSGGQPQHF
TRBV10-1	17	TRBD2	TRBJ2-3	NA	TGCGCCAGCAGCCCAAGGACTAGCGGGGGTCCTCGGGATACGCAGTATTTT	CASSPRTSGGPRDTQYF
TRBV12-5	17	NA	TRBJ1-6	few	TGTGCTATCCAAGCCCCTTGGTCCCAGGGATCTGTATCACCCCTCCACTTT	CAIQAPWSQGSVSPLHF
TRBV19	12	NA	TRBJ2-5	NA	TGTGCCAGTAGTGACAGCGGGGAGACCCAGTACTTC	CASSDSGETQYF
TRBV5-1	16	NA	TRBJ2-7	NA	TGCGCCAGCAGCTTGGCTGCCGATGGTGGGCCCTACGAGCAGTACTTC	CASSLAADGGPYEQYF
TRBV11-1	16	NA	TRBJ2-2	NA	TGTGCCAGCAGAGACGGCCGGGACTTCAACACCGGGGAGCTGTTTTTT	CASRDGRDFNTGELFF
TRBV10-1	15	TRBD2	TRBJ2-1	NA	TGCGCCAGCAGTGTTCTTGGAGGGCTAGCGGGGGAGCAGTTCTTC	CASSVLGGLAGEQFF
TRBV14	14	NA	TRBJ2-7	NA	TGTGCCAGCAGCCAACAAGGGGGACCTATCGAGCAGTACTTC	CASSQQGGPIEQYF